A selection of T cell receptor beta chains follows, all from one sample in a study of blood T cells in healthy people across ages. TCRdb processed the 5' RACE reads anew with MiXCR; each CDR3 protein has one entry. The table has roughly 900,000 distinct CDR3 sequences, around 26% seen once; the top ten hold 17%. The sequenced material came from blood. Every receptor here comes from a woman of 80 years or more in good health. Each CDR3 is given with its conserved first and last residue. A D gene is named only where the DNA matches it firmly. Size is stated for part of the rows, as once, few or many counts, or as a class when the clone is expanded.

cdr3_aa	cdr3_nt	j_call	d_call	v_call	clone_size
CASSLVQANSPLHF	TGTGCCAGCAGCTTAGTACAGGCTAATTCACCCCTCCACTTT	TRBJ1-6	-	TRBV7-2	many
CASSLDGTGLAGELFF	TGTGCCAGCAGCTTAGATGGGACAGGTCTCGCCGGGGAGCTGTTTTTT	TRBJ2-2	TRBD1	TRBV11-3	-
CASSLSRPDTQYF	TGTGCCAGCAGCTTAAGTCGACCAGATACGCAGTATTTT	TRBJ2-3	-	TRBV7-9	-
CASTLAGGCNEQYF	TGTGCCAGTACCTTAGCGGGGGGATGCAATGAGCAGTACTTC	TRBJ2-7	TRBD2	TRBV6-5	few
CASSLRLAGGPSEQYF	TGCGCCAGCAGCTTGCGCCTAGCGGGGGGGCCAAGCGAGCAGTACTTC	TRBJ2-7	TRBD2	TRBV5-1	-
CASSQRLGNTEAFF	TGTGCCAGCAGTCAAAGGTTGGGAAACACTGAAGCTTTCTTT	TRBJ1-1	-	TRBV12-3/TRBV12-4	-
CASSQLLTGRRTGELFF	TGCGCCAGCAGCCAACTTTTAACAGGGCGGCGGACCGGGGAGCTGTTTTTT	TRBJ2-2	-	TRBV4-3	few
CASSQARSPTDTQYF	TGTGCCAGCAGCCAAGCCCGCTCTCCTACAGATACGCAGTATTTT	TRBJ2-3	-	TRBV14	many
CASSLIRSRTEAFF	TGTGCCAGCAGCTTAATCAGGTCGAGGACTGAAGCTTTCTTT	TRBJ1-1	-	TRBV11-2	-
CSASQGPRQPQHF	TGCAGTGCGTCGCAGGGCCCAAGACAGCCCCAGCATTTT	TRBJ1-5	-	TRBV20-1	few
CASSPRTELNTEAFF	TGTGCCAGCTCACCAAGGACAGAGCTGAACACTGAAGCTTTCTTT	TRBJ1-1	-	TRBV18	once
CASSASGGVVEKLFF	TGTGCCAGCAGCGCGTCAGGAGGGGTTGTTGAAAAACTGTTTTTT	TRBJ1-4	-	TRBV7-9	few
CATSDLQGQPGGTDTQYF	TGTGCCACCAGTGATTTGCAAGGACAGCCGGGGGGCACAGATACGCAGTATTTT	TRBJ2-3	-	TRBV24-1	few